This T cell receptor beta chain originates from a study of CD8 T cells in Susac syndrome. Study-wide points: The CD4+ T cell repertoire of patients with Susac syndrome showed no detectable clonal expansion.

Notes on this clonotype: Antigen: not known.

With random hexamers, roughly 0.45 to 1 ug RNA was reverse transcribed. From the immunoSEQ multiplex PCR reads, TCRdb called clonotypes with MiXCR, one entry per CDR3 protein. The sample holds about 180,000 distinct CDR3 sequences, 90% to 96% seen once. CD8+ and CD4+ blood T cells underwent TCR beta sequencing. FACS enriched CD8+ TEMRA cells, while bulk CD8+ and CD4+ were negatively isolated. The clonotype comes from a human donor with Susac syndrome. The material sequenced was CD4+ T cells from PBMCs.

CDR3 loop: CSVGLSATVTQYF. CDR3 nucleotide sequence: TGCAGCGTTGGATTGAGCGCCACGGTTACGCAGTATTTT. The V gene is TRBV29-1, the J gene TRBJ2-3; D is unresolved. CDR1 is SQVTM and CDR2 is ANQGSEA in the germline V gene. Trimming pared 4 bases from V and 8 bases from J, leaving 16 bases between. This CDR3 is built from 13 residues.